This entry lists 9 T cell receptor beta chains sequenced from one sample in a study of T cells in women clearing cervical HPV infection. Repertoires were generated with immunoSEQ multiplex PCR, while TCRdb's copy carries only in-frame clones and drops some. The table for this sample gives tens of thousands of clones. Sequenced sample: blood buffy coat. The receptors originated from a woman aged 18 to 75 with a cervical HPV16 infection that either progressed to CIN3+ or cleared (not recorded which).

On this clone: The read comes to an end 3 residues before the CDR3 does, leaving the germline J gene to fill in the end. The V and J genes are TRBV7-9 and TRBJ1-6, with 8 bases aligning to TRBD1. This CDR3 is built from 15 residues. Trimming cost V 1 base and J 7 bases; bases outside gene matches: 3. Germline V gene lookup returns CDR1 SEHNR and CDR2 FQNEAQ (reference sequence). The sequenced CDR3 bases are TGTGCCAGCAGCTTAGACCAGGGGGCGAATTCACCC. Amino acids: CASSLDQGANSP. The whole CDR3 is CASSLDQGANSPLHF.

With regard to this clone: The read stops 3 residues short of the end of the CDR3; the missing end is completed from the germline J gene. The chain employs TRBV30 and TRBJ2-2; 7 bases align to TRBD1. CDR3 length: 13 amino acids. CDR1 GTSNPN and CDR2 SVGIG come from the germline V gene (reference sequence). CDR3 sequence reads: CAWSVDRDSPLFF. The sequenced part of the CDR3 DNA is TGTGCCTGGAGTGTAGACAGGGATTCACCG.

As concerns this clone: The read comes to an end 3 residues before the CDR3 does, leaving the germline J gene to fill in the end. The chain carries TRBV18 and TRBJ1-1, with TRBD1 as a possible D gene (5 bases). Germline V gene data show CDR1 as KGHSH and CDR2 as LQKENI. This CDR3 has 15 residues. The CDR3 here is CASSPRERGGDEAFF. The covered CDR3 bases are TGTGCCAGCTCACCACGTGAAAGGGGCGGCGACGAG. Full variable domain (outside the CDR3, taken from reference TRBV18 and TRBJ1-1): NAGVMQNPRHLVRRRGQEARLRCSPMKGHSHVYWYRQLPEEGLKFMVYLQKENIIDESGMPKERFSAEFPKEGPSILRIQQVVRGDSAAYFCASSPRERGGDEAFFGQGTRLTVV.

As to this clone: The sequence runs out 3 residues before the end of the CDR3; the remainder is reconstructed from the germline J gene. This chain links TRBV18 with TRBJ1-2; 7 bases agree with TRBD1. This CDR3 has 15 amino acids. Unmatched junction bases numbered 7, after V lost 2 bases and J lost 4 bases. CDR1 is KGHSH, CDR2 LQKENI, per germline. This chain's CDR3 is CASSPNRDSLYGYTF. The covered CDR3 bases are TGTGCCAGCTCACCAAACCGGGACAGCCTCTATGGC.

To note about this clone: Read sequence stops 3 residues before the CDR3 end, and the germline J gene provides the missing end. The chain links TRBV2 to TRBJ2-2, with D unresolved. V lost 6 bases and J 0 bases, leaving 11 bases between the germline ends. CDR1 and CDR2 (germline): SNHLY, FYNNEI. The CDR3 is 15 amino acids. The part of the CDR3 DNA that was read is TGTGCCAGCAGCCCGAGGTTCGCGAACACCGGGGAG. It encodes CASSPRFANTGE. The entire CDR3 protein reads CASSPRFANTGELFF.

Worth noting for this clone: The read finishes 3 residues shy of the CDR3 end, and the germline J gene is used to complete it. The chain links TRBV29-1 to TRBJ1-1, with 9 nucleotides matching TRBD1. The trim removed 5 bases at V and 0 bases at J, leaving 16 bases unmatched. CDR1 is SQVTM and CDR2 is ANQGSEA in the germline V gene. The CDR3 contains 18 residues. CDR3 amino acids: CSVLPFLGQGPMNTEAFF. The sequenced CDR3 bases are TGCAGCGTTCTCCCTTTCCTAGGACAGGGGCCCATGAACACTGAA.

Partial CDR3 DNA: TGTGCCAGCAGCAGGACAGGTGGAAACATT. Translated, it gives CASSRTGGNI. The entire CDR3 protein reads CASSRTGGNIQYF. The chain has TRBV11-3 and TRBJ2-4; 7 nucleotides align to TRBD1. The read stops 3 residues short of the end of the CDR3; the missing end is completed from the germline J gene. CDR3 size: 13 residues. V lost 5 bases, J lost 6 bases, and 4 bases stayed unmatched. Germline CDR1 SGHNT, CDR2 YENEEA.

CDR3 bases read: TGTGCCAGTAGTGAGGGACAGGGAGGCAACTATGGC. It encodes CASSEGQGGNYG. The entire CDR3 is CASSEGQGGNYGYTF. J is TRBJ1-2 and V is TRBV19, with 9 bases matching TRBD1. The DNA ends 3 residues before the CDR3 does, and the rest of the CDR3 is filled in from the germline J gene. This CDR3 is built from 15 residues. Germline V gene lookup returns CDR1 LNHDA and CDR2 SQIVND (reference sequence). V lost 5 bases to trimming and J lost 2 bases; unmatched junction nucleotides: 6.

The CDR3 is CAWSGNNNQPQHF. Partial CDR3 DNA: TGTGCCTGGAGTGGAAACAACAATCAGCCC. The rearrangement uses TRBV30 and TRBJ1-5; no firm D call. The CDR3 end falls 3 residues outside the read, so it is completed with the germline J gene. This CDR3 region has 13 residues. Germline V lookup: CDR1 GTSNPN, CDR2 SVGIG (reference sequence). V lost 1 base, J lost 3 bases, and 7 bases lay in between.